This T cell receptor (beta chain) originates from a study of blood T cell repertoires in COVID-19. About the research overall: Material from acute and convalescent COVID-19 was sourced from the United States, Italy and Spain.

CDR3 size: 15 residues. Germline CDR1 reads SGHNT; CDR2 reads YYREEE (reference sequence). V lost 7 bases and J lost 8; bases outside the gene matches: 8. Per the study methods: Amplified reference gene primers provided the basis for estimating nucleated cell counts. Measured with immunoSEQ multiplex PCR; TCRdb has only the in-frame clones, and not every one. V and J calls and clone size follow that table, whereas D and trimming were derived from the DNA. The sample lists about 250,000 clones; about four fifths were seen once. The chain employs TRBV5-4 and TRBJ2-2, with 13 positions matching TRBD2. Sequenced material: peripheral blood. This sequence was found in a man aged 35 to 55 with active or convalescent COVID-19. The CDR3 spells CASRSRTSGRGELFF. CDR3 DNA: TGTGCCAGCCGAAGTAGGACTAGCGGGAGAGGGGAGCTGTTTTTT.